Reported below is one TCR beta chain. This clonotype showed up many times. The antigen it recognizes is unknown. The input lacks base qualities; no much larger clone sits a single base away. TCRdb lists the instrument as Illumina HiSeq 2500. TCR beta libraries were prepared by quantitative 5'-RACE with molecular barcodes. Concerning the study's data processing: A new computational method based on a probabilistic model of VDJ rearrangement was used to identify disease-linked TCR variants. The public reads were reanalyzed by TCRdb: fastp trimming at Q25, MiXCR alignment, in-frame beta chains only. Merged by CDR3 protein, the rows form single entries marked with the most common genes and DNA. For this entry, the V and J calls and clone size follow TCRdb and not the study's own pipeline. This sample comprises about 500,000 distinct CDR3 sequences, roughly 5% of them detected only once. The ten largest clones take up around 3.5% of the sample.

The CDR3 has 15 amino acids, counting the end cysteine and phenylalanine. Only CDR3 DNA remains: 45 bases, in frame from the first base. V loses 0 bases, J loses 3 bases, and the germline ends lie 11 bases apart. CDR1 and CDR2, per the germline V gene, are MGHRA and YSYEKL. The data were obtained in a study of CD8 T cells in ankylosing spondylitis (dated by TCRdb to the late 2010s). About the investigation overall: T cell receptor beta repertoires were profiled in healthy donors and ankylosing spondylitis patients so that disease-linked TCR variants could be found. In total, the full study cohort was made up of 110 or so healthy donors and about two dozen ankylosing spondylitis patients. Peripheral blood was sampled, and synovial fluid was also collected from ankylosing spondylitis patients.

Paper-wide results and their limitations: According to the report, matched synovial fluid samples from ankylosing spondylitis patients were significantly enriched for the disease-linked clones. Blood from ankylosing spondylitis patients appeared to be characterized by a TCR beta motif made up of under ten highly homologous amino acid variants. Some of the motif variants had been reported before in the synovial fluid and blood of reactive arthritis patients, a finding that suggests common disease-initiation mechanisms. A CD8+ phenotype was shown by the disease-linked clones, which were found at relatively low frequencies in peripheral blood.

This TCR derives from a male donor with ankylosing spondylitis. Input material: blood, either unsorted or a sorted T cell fraction (not recorded which). Recombination joined TRBV4-1 with TRBJ1-1; the D gene is not confidently resolved. The CDR3 in this case is CASSQDLYADTEAFF. At the DNA level, the sequence is TGCGCCAGCAGCCAAGATCTGTACGCTGACACTGAAGCTTTCTTT.